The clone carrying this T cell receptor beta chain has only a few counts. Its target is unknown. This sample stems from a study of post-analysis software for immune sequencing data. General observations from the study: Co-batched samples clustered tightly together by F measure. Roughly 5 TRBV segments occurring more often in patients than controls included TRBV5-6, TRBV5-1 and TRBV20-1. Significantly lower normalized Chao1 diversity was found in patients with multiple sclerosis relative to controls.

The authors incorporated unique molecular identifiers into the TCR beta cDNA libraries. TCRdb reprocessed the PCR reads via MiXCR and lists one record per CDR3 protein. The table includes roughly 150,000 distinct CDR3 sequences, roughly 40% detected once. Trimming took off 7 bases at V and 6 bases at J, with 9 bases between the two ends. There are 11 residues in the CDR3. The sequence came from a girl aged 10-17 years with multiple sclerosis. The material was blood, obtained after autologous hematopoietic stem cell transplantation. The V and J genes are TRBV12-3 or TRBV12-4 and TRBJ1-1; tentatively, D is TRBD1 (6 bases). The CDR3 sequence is CASNGTPEAFF. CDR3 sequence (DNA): TGTGCCAGCAATGGGACACCTGAAGCTTTCTTT.